The clone carrying this T cell receptor beta chain was found once. Alopecia areata patients provided lesional scalp punch biopsies and peripheral blood. These data belong to a study of CD8+ T cells in alopecia areata. At the level of the study: The study gave treated patients oral tofacitinib at 5 to 10 mg twice daily. Tofacitinib ran 6 to 18 months, followed by 6 months off drug.

Reverse transcribed after extraction, RNA yielded cDNA as the sequencing template. Sequenced by immunoSEQ multiplex PCR; TCRdb stores in-frame clones only, minus some. The sample includes thousands of clones, about 65% of them seen just once. The CDR3 has 14 residues. Trimming stripped 0 bases from V and 3 bases from J, with 9 bases between. Germline values: CDR1 MNHNY, CDR2 SVGAGI (reference sequence). Sequenced material: skin, taken at week 0. The TCR comes from a human donor with alopecia areata. The rearrangement links TRBV6-6 to TRBJ2-7; weak D call: TRBD1 (5 bases). This chain's CDR3 is CASSYSSDSYEQYF. CDR3 coding DNA: TGTGCCAGCAGTTACTCCAGTGACAGCTACGAGCAGTACTTC.